The rows below give T cell receptor beta chains drawn from one sample of a study of cytomegalovirus exposure and HLA in healthy donors. Produced via immunoSEQ multiplex PCR; TCRdb's table is partial and in-frame only. Seen here are approximately 97,000 clones, approximately 87% observed once, and the top ten hold approximately 2.8%. Sequencing was performed on PBMCs. These receptors were obtained from a man in his forties or fifties in good health and CMV-seronegative. Each CDR3 is given with its conserved first and last residue. D genes are given only for firm matches. Clone size is shown for a subset of rows, as once, few, many or a class of expanded clone.

>NA|TRBV6-6|TRBJ2-7|TRBD1
CASRELRTGSYEQYF
TGTGCCAGCAGAGAACTTCGGACAGGGTCCTACGAGCAGTACTTC
>NA|TRBV25-1|TRBJ1-5|TRBD1
CASSAGQGFNSNQPQHF
TGTGCCAGCAGTGCCGGACAGGGTTTCAATAGCAATCAGCCCCAGCATTTT
>few|TRBV2|TRBJ1-6|NA
CASLGVGVNSPLHF
TGTGCCAGCCTCGGAGTTGGAGTTAATTCACCCCTCCACTTT
>NA|TRBV6-5|TRBJ2-2|TRBD1
CASRGTATFSGELFF
TGTGCCAGCAGGGGGACAGCTACGTTTTCTGGGGAGCTGTTTTTT
>NA|TRBV4-1|TRBJ2-1|NA
CASSPGTSSYNEQFF
TGCGCCAGCAGCCCGGGGACTTCCTCCTACAATGAGCAGTTCTTC
>NA|TRBV7-6|TRBJ2-6|TRBD1
CASSVGTGRTGANVLTF
TGTGCCAGCAGCGTGGGGACAGGGCGCACTGGGGCCAACGTCCTGACTTTC
>NA|TRBV11-2|TRBJ1-2|NA
CASSLEAGILHGYTF
TGTGCCAGCAGCTTAGAGGCAGGGATCCTTCATGGCTACACCTTC
>NA|TRBV29-1|TRBJ2-1|NA
CSVGSGWPYNEQFF
TGCAGCGTTGGATCAGGGTGGCCCTACAATGAGCAGTTCTTC
>NA|TRBV2|TRBJ1-6|NA
CASTGGVVASPLHF
TGTGCCAGCACGGGGGGGGTGGTAGCTTCACCCCTCCACTTT
>NA|TRBV11-2|TRBJ1-6|TRBD1
CASSLAGGNNSPLHF
TGTGCCAGCAGCTTAGCAGGGGGCAATAATTCACCCCTCCACTTT
>few|TRBV19|TRBJ2-2|TRBD2
CASSIAYGGLVAGELFF
TGTGCCAGTAGTATTGCCTACGGGGGGTTAGTGGCCGGGGAGCTGTTTTTT
>NA|TRBV10-3|TRBJ1-2|NA
CAISQQGDYGYTF
TGTGCCATCAGCCAACAGGGTGACTATGGCTACACCTTC
>NA|TRBV29-1|TRBJ1-2|NA
CSVGGAEAYGYTF
TGCAGCGTTGGAGGAGCCGAGGCCTATGGCTACACCTTC
>NA|TRBV20-1|TRBJ2-7|NA
CSASPGYEQYF
TGCAGTGCTAGCCCGGGCTACGAGCAGTACTTC
>NA|TRBV10-2|TRBJ2-1|TRBD2
CASSNAGGSYNEQFF
TGCGCCAGCAGTAACGCGGGGGGGTCATACAATGAGCAGTTCTTC
>few|TRBV4-2|TRBJ1-5|NA
CASSQEGGVQQPQHF
TGTGCCAGCAGCCAAGAAGGGGGGGTTCAGCAGCCCCAGCATTTT
>few|TRBV13|TRBJ2-3|NA
CASSPPLARSTDTQYF
TGTGCCAGCAGCCCCCCCTTGGCCCGTAGCACAGATACGCAGTATTTT
>NA|TRBV15|TRBJ2-6|NA
CATTPEAAGANVLTF
TGTGCCACGACCCCCGAAGCGGCTGGGGCCAACGTCCTGACTTTC
>NA|TRBV5-8|TRBJ2-7|NA
CASSLVTGDTYEQYF
TGTGCCAGCAGCTTGGTAACAGGAGACACCTACGAGCAGTACTTC
>NA|TRBV10-1|TRBJ1-1|NA
CASSGRQILMNTEAFF
TGCGCCAGCAGTGGTAGACAGATTCTCATGAACACTGAAGCTTTCTTT
>NA|TRBV18|TRBJ2-7|TRBD2
CASSLGLAGAGEQYF
TGTGCCAGCTCCCTGGGACTAGCGGGGGCGGGCGAGCAGTACTTC
>NA|TRBV29-1|TRBJ2-2|NA
CSVDLYTGELFF
TGCAGCGTTGACTTATACACCGGGGAGCTGTTTTTT
>few|TRBV6-5|TRBJ2-7|NA
CASTWGRGSEQYF
TGTGCCAGCACTTGGGGAAGGGGGTCCGAGCAGTACTTC